Only one count was recorded for the clone carrying this TCR beta chain. Its antigen is as yet unknown. The deep-level immunoSEQ assay was used. Over several immunoSEQ plates, each subset's genomic DNA was distributed in even portions. Method: immunoSEQ multiplex PCR; TCRdb's copy keeps in-frame clones and lacks some. The sample lists about 2,500,000 clones, about 92% occurring once. These data are taken from a study of shared clonotypes between healthy human individuals. Study-level background: Each donor contributed plates that comprised three CD4 naive, three CD4 memory, two CD8 naive and one CD8 memory. Study-wide findings and caveats: The generation probabilities recorded for non-shared clonotypes fell below those of clonotypes shared by all four donors.

Germline CDR1 reads MNHNS; CDR2 reads SASEGT. V lost 6 bases, J lost 8 bases, and 7 bases lay in between. The length of the CDR3 is 11 residues. The sequenced sample consisted of naive CD4+ T cells sorted from blood. Subset reported: CD45RA+ positively selected. This clonotype originated in a man aged 18 to 29 in good health. The genes are TRBV6-1 and TRBJ2-2, with D hard to call. CDR3 coding DNA: TGTGCCAGCAGCCTCCTGGGGGAGCTGTTTTTT. It translates to CASSLLGELFF.